The following is a TCR beta chain sequence with its context. The data originate from a study of blood T cell repertoires in COVID-19. Study at large: Samples of COVID-19 (acute and convalescent) were obtained from the United States, Italy and Spain.

In germline, CDR1 is SGHDT, CDR2 YYEEEE. This CDR3 is 16 amino acids long. Trimming cost V 5 bases and J 2 bases; bases outside gene matches: 7. TCRdb's table, derived via immunoSEQ multiplex PCR, lists solely in-frame clones and lacks some. The repertoire holds roughly 170,000 clones, with around 80% as singletons. The chain recombines TRBV5-6 with TRBJ1-2; 12 nucleotides line up with TRBD1. Sequencing was performed on peripheral blood. The receptor's source is a human donor in a cohort sampled during active COVID-19. CDR3 coding DNA: TGTGCCAGCAGTCCGGGGACAGGGGGCGCGAACTATGGCTACACCTTC. Its translation: CASSPGTGGANYGYTF.